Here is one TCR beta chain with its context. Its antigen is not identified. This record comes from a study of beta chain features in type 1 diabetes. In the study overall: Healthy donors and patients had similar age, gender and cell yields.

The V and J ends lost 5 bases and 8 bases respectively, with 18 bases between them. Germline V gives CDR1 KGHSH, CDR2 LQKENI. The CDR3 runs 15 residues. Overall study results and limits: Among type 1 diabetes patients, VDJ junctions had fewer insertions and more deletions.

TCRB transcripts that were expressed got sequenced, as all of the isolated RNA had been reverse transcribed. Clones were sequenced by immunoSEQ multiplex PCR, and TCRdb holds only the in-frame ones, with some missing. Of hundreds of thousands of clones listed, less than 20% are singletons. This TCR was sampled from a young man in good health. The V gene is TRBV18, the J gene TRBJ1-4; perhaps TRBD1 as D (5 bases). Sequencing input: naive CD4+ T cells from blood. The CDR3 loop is CASSFDSKRREKLFF. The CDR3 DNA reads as TGTGCCAGCTCATTTGACAGCAAACGGAGGGAAAAACTGTTTTTT.